The next 20 T cell receptor beta chains were all read from a single sample in a study of cytomegalovirus exposure and HLA in healthy donors. 60 Vbeta and 13 Jbeta primers were used in PCR. Only in-frame clones appear in the TCRdb table, and some are missing; sequencing was by immunoSEQ multiplex PCR. The sample has about 160,000 clones; roughly 85% are singletons. Input material: PBMCs. Receptors were obtained from a man aged 18 to 30 in good health and CMV-seropositive.

This clone has just a few counts. CDR3: CASSQGTSGGASNEQFF. For the CDR3, the DNA is TGCGCCAGCAGCCAAGGGACTAGCGGGGGGGCATCCAATGAGCAGTTCTTC. The gene calls are TRBV4-3 and TRBJ2-1; 15 positions match TRBD2. J was trimmed by 6 bases and V by 1 base; bases with no gene match: 4. CDR1 is LGHNA, CDR2 YSLEER, per germline. The CDR3 consists of 17 residues.

The rearrangement links TRBV5-6 to TRBJ2-1; TRBD2 matches at 11 bases. Germline trimming cut 10 bases from V and 6 bases from J; bases unmatched to any gene: 9. Looked up from germline, CDR1 is SGHDT and CDR2 is YYEEEE. This CDR3 is built from 14 residues. The CDR3 sequence is CASRWGTSGNEQFF. The CDR3 nucleotides read TGTGCCTCGAGGTGGGGGACTAGCGGCAATGAGCAGTTCTTC.

Only one count was recorded for this clone. V usage is TRBV11-2 and J usage is TRBJ1-6; TRBD1 matches at 9 bases. The V gene's germline CDR1 is SGHAT and CDR2 FQNNGV. After removal of 5 bases from V and 3 bases from J, the junction contained 5 bases not matched to a gene. The CDR3 loop spans 16 amino acids. The CDR3 region is CASSLGQGGYNSPLHF. As DNA, the CDR3 is TGTGCCAGCAGCCTGGGACAGGGAGGCTATAATTCACCCCTCCACTTT.

The gene calls are TRBV9 and TRBJ1-3; D remains unclear. CDR1 and CDR2 from the germline V gene are SGDLS and YYNGEE. The CDR3 runs to 15 residues. The ends were cut back, 1 base at V and 2 bases at J, with 10 bases in the middle. The CDR3 loop reads CASSVSVVAGNTIYF. In DNA form, the CDR3 reads TGTGCCAGCAGCGTATCGGTCGTAGCTGGAAACACCATATATTTT.

This clone has more than one count but fewer than ten. The rearrangement joins TRBV29-1 to TRBJ1-1; D ambiguous. The CDR3 runs to 13 residues. Germline assignment: CDR1 SQVTM and CDR2 ANQGSEA. V was trimmed by 1 base and J by 0 bases, leaving 6 bases between them. The CDR3 protein is CSVEGRMNTEAFF. In nucleotides, the CDR3 is TGCAGCGTTGAAGGCAGAATGAACACTGAAGCTTTCTTT.

The chain employs TRBV7-6 and TRBJ2-6; weak D call: TRBD2 (5 bases). Per germline, CDR1 SGHVS and CDR2 FNYEAQ. The V end was cut by 5 bases, the J end by 1 base, with 9 bases between. The CDR3 is 15 amino acids. DNA for the CDR3: TGTGCCAGCAGCCCGGGAAAATCTGGGGCCAACGTCCTGACTTTC. Translating it yields CASSPGKSGANVLTF. The full variable domain, with the rest looked up from reference TRBV7-6 and TRBJ2-6, is GAGVSQSPRYKVTKRGQDVALRCDPISGHVSLYWYRQALGQGPEFLTYFNYEAQQDKSGLPNDRFSAERPEGSISTLTIQRTEQRDSAMYRCASSPGKSGANVLTFGAGSRLTVL.

J is TRBJ2-1 and V is TRBV4-1, with D uncertain. This CDR3 is built from 18 residues. Germline V CDR1 and CDR2: MGHRA, YSYEKL. The ends were cut back, 4 bases at V and 10 bases at J, with 29 bases in the middle. In nucleotides, the CDR3 is TGCGCCAGCAGCCCGTTCCTTTACCTTCGCGCAGGCCCGAGAGAGCAGTTCTTC. The encoded protein is CASSPFLYLRAGPREQFF.

The chain couples TRBV7-9 to TRBJ2-3; 9 nucleotides agree with TRBD2. Germline V gene data show CDR1 as SEHNR and CDR2 as FQNEAQ (reference sequence). The trim removed 5 bases at V and 2 bases at J, leaving 5 bases unmatched. This CDR3 region has 15 residues. CDR3 protein: CASSQLAGVTDTQYF. The CDR3 DNA reads as TGTGCCAGCAGCCAATTAGCGGGGGTCACAGATACGCAGTATTTT.

J is TRBJ2-7 and V is TRBV7-5; TRBD2 is taken as the D call from the table, unchecked against the DNA. TRBV7-5 represents a pseudogene. The CDR3 loop spans 18 amino acids. The CDR3 sequence: CARSRRRLAGGPSYEQYF. CDR3 DNA sequence: TGTGCCAGAAGCCGCCGGCGGCTAGCGGGGGGACCGTCCTACGAGCAGTACTTC.

The chain uses TRBV5-1 and TRBJ1-1; a possible D gene is TRBD1 (5 bases). The length of the CDR3 is 13 residues. V lost 5 bases and J 1 base, leaving 9 bases between the germline ends. Germline values: CDR1 SGHRS, CDR2 YFSETQ. CDR3 sequence (DNA): TGCGCCAGCAGTCAACAGGCGAACACTGAAGCTTTCTTT. As protein: CASSQQANTEAFF.

The V and J genes are TRBV30 and TRBJ2-1, with D tentatively TRBD2 (5 bases). V was shortened by 5 bases and J by 3 bases, with 11 bases between the two germline ends. Germline CDR1 reads GTSNPN; CDR2 reads SVGIG (reference sequence). The CDR3 extends over 13 amino acids. The CDR3 DNA is TGTGCCTGGGCAAGCCGGGGCTACAATGAGCAGTTCTTC. Translating it yields CAWASRGYNEQFF.

This clone has just one count. The chain joins TRBV5-1 to TRBJ1-1, with D tentatively TRBD1 (5 bases). V dropped 4 bases and J dropped 2 bases, with 12 bases sitting between them. This CDR3 spans 14 amino acids. The germline V gene encodes CDR1 SGHRS and CDR2 YFSETQ. Here the CDR3 reads CASSGGTGNTEAFF. The CDR3 nucleotides read TGCGCCAGCAGCGGCGGGACTGGAAACACTGAAGCTTTCTTT.

This clone was counted only a few times. The gene calls are TRBV18 and TRBJ1-1, with 7 bases identical to TRBD1. The CDR3 totals 13 residues. Germline lookup yields CDR1 KGHSH and CDR2 LQKENI. The J segment lost 7 bases and the V segment lost 1 base, leaving 3 bases of the junction unmatched. The CDR3 loop is CASSPLRDSEAFF. CDR3 DNA sequence: TGTGCCAGCTCACCACTCCGGGACAGTGAAGCTTTCTTT.

The table lists this clone with a few counts. The chain carries TRBV6-1 and TRBJ1-1; TRBD1 matches 7 bases. CDR3 length: 14 residues. V was clipped by 5 bases and J by 3 bases; unmatched bases: 6. Germline values: CDR1 MNHNS, CDR2 SASEGT. The CDR3, as DNA: TGTGCCAGCAGTCTAGACAGGGCGGACACTGAAGCTTTCTTT. Protein: CASSLDRADTEAFF.

The V gene is TRBV5-6, the J gene TRBJ2-5, with 16 bases that match TRBD2. From germline, CDR1 is SGHDT and CDR2 YYEEEE. The J segment lost 5 bases and the V segment lost 4 bases, leaving 5 bases of the junction unmatched. The length of the CDR3 is 16 residues. The CDR3 DNA follows: TGTGCCAGCAGCCGGGGGACTAGCGGGGGGGAGGAGACCCAGTACTTC. Translated, it gives CASSRGTSGGEETQYF.

This chain connects TRBV1 to TRBJ1-5; TRBD1, as called in the table, went unchecked against the DNA. TRBV1 is noted as a pseudogene. The CDR3 runs 21 residues. CDR3 nucleotide sequence: TGCACCAGCAGCCAAGATCCTAAGGACAGGGGGAAAGTTTTAGGATTTCAGCCCCAGCATTTT. It codes for CTSSQDPKDRGKVLGFQPQHF.

The J gene is TRBJ1-1, the V gene TRBV6-1; D may be TRBD1 (5 bases). In germline, CDR1 is MNHNS, CDR2 SASEGT. This CDR3 is built from 16 residues. V was clipped by 0 bases and J by 4 bases, with 15 bases between them. The CDR3 is CASSEAGAGSATEAFF. The CDR3 region has the DNA TGTGCCAGCAGTGAAGCTGGGGCAGGATCGGCCACTGAAGCTTTCTTT.

The chain employs TRBV9 and TRBJ2-3, with a possible D match to TRBD1 (5 bases). Germline assignment: CDR1 SGDLS and CDR2 YYNGEE. Trimming shortened V by 4 bases and J by 0 bases, and 15 bases separated the two germline ends. The CDR3 runs to 16 residues. DNA for the CDR3: TGTGCCAGCAGCCCCCGGACAATTTCTAGCACAGATACGCAGTATTTT. It codes for CASSPRTISSTDTQYF.

V is TRBV18 and J is TRBJ1-1; 12 positions match TRBD1. Trimming removed 3 bases from V and 6 bases from J; junction bases left unmatched: 5. CDR3 length equals 15 residues. Germline V gene data show CDR1 as KGHSH and CDR2 as LQKENI. This chain's CDR3 is CASSPGTGGVSEAFF. The CDR3 DNA reads as TGTGCCAGCTCACCGGGGACAGGGGGCGTCTCTGAAGCTTTCTTT.

J is TRBJ2-7 and V is TRBV5-1; 7 positions agree with TRBD1. J lost 2 bases, V lost 4 bases, and 3 bases had no gene match. CDR3 length equals 13 residues. Germline CDR1 reads SGHRS; CDR2 reads YFSETQ. The CDR3 coding sequence is TGCGCCAGCAGCGAAGGGACAGCCTACGAGCAGTACTTC. Encoded protein: CASSEGTAYEQYF.